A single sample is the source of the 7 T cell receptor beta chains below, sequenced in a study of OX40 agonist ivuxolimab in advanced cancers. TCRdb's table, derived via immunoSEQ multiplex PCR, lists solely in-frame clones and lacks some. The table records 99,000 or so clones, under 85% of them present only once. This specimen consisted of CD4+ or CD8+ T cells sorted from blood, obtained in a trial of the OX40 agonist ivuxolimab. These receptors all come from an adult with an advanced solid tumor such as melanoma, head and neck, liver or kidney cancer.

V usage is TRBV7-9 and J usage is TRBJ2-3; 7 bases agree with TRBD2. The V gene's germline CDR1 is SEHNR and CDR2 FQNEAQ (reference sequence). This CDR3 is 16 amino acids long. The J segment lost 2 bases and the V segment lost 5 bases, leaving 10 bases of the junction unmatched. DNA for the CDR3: TGTGCCAGCAGCCGCGGGGTAGCGGGCATCACAGATACGCAGTATTTT. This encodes CASSRGVAGITDTQYF.

CDR3 sequence reads: CASSPTSVRELFF. CDR3 DNA: TGTGCCAGCTCACCAACAAGTGTCCGGGAGCTGTTTTTT. The J gene is TRBJ2-2, the V gene TRBV18; D is uncertain. The germline V gene has CDR1 KGHSH and CDR2 LQKENI. CDR3 length: 13 amino acids. Trimming removed 2 bases at V and 9 bases at J, with 10 bases between.

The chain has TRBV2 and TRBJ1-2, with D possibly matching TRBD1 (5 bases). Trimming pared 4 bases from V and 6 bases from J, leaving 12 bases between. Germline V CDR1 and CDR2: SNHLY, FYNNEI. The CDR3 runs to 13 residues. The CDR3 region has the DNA TGTGCCAGCAGTGTTCAGGGCCGAAATGGCTACACCTTC. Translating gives CASSVQGRNGYTF.

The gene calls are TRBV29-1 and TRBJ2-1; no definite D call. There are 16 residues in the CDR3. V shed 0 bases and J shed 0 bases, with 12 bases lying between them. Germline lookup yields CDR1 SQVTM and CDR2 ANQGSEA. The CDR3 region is CSVEDPRPSSYNEQFF. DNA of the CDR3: TGCAGCGTTGAAGATCCCAGGCCGAGCTCCTACAATGAGCAGTTCTTC.

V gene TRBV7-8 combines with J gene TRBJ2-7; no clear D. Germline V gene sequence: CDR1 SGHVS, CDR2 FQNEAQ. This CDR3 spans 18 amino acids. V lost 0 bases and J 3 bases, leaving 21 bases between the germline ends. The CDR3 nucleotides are TGTGCCAGCAGCTTAGCCCCCAACCCTAGGATCGACGGCTACGAGCAGTACTTC. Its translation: CASSLAPNPRIDGYEQYF.

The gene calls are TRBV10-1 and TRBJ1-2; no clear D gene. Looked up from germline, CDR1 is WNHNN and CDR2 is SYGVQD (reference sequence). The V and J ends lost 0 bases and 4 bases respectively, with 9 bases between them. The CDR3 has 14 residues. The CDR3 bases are TGCGCCAGCAGTGAGTCGAGGCAGCCCTATGGCTACACCTTC. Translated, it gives CASSESRQPYGYTF.

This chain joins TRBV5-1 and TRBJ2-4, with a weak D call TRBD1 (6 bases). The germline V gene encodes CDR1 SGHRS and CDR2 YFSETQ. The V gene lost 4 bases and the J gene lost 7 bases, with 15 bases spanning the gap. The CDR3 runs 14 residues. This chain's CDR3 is CASSLAGEGNIQYF. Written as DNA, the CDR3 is TGCGCCAGCAGCCTAGCAGGGGAAGGGAACATTCAGTACTTC.